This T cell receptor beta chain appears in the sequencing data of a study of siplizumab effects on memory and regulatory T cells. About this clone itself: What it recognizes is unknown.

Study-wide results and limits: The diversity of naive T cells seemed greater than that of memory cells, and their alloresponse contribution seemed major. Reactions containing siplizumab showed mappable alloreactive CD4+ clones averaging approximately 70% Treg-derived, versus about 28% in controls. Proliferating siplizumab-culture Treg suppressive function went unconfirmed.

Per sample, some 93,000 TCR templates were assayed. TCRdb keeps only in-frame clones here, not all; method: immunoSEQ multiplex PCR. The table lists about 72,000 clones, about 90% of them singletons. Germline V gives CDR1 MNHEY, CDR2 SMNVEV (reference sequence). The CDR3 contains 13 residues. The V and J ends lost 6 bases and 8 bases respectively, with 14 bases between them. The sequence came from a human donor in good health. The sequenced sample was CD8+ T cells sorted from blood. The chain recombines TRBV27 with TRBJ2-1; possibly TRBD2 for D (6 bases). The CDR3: CASRQRLEDEQFF. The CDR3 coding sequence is TGTGCCAGCAGACAGAGACTAGAAGATGAGCAGTTCTTC.